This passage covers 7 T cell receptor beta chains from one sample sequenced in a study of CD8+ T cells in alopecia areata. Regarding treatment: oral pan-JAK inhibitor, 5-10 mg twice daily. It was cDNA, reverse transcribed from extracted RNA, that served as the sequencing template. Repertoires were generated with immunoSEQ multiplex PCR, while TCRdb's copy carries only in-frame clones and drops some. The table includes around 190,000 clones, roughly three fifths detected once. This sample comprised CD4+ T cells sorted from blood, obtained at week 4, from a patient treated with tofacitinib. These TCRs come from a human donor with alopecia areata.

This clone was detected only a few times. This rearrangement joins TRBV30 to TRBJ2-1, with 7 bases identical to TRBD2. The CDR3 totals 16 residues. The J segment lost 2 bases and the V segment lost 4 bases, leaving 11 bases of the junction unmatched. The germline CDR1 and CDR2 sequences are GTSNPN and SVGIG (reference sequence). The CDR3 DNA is TGTGCCTGGAATCCCCCGGTGGGACTAACCTACAATGAGCAGTTCTTC. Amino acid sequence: CAWNPPVGLTYNEQFF.

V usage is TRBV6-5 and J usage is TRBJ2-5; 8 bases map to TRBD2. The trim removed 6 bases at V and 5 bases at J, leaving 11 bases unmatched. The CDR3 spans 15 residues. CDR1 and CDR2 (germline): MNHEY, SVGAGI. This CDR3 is CASRAAGGGWETQYF. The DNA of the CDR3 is TGTGCCAGCAGAGCGGCGGGAGGAGGGTGGGAGACCCAGTACTTC.

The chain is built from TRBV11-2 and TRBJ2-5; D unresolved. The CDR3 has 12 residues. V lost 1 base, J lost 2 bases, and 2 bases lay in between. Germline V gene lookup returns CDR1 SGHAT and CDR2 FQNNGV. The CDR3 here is CASSLGQETQYF. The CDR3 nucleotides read TGTGCCAGCAGCTTAGGACAAGAGACCCAGTACTTC.

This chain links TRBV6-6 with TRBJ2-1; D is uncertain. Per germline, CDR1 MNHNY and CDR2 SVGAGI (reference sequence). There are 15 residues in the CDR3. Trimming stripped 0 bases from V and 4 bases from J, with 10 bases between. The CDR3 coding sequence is TGTGCCAGCAGTTACTCGGCTCCAGAATACAATGAGCAGTTCTTC. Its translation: CASSYSAPEYNEQFF.

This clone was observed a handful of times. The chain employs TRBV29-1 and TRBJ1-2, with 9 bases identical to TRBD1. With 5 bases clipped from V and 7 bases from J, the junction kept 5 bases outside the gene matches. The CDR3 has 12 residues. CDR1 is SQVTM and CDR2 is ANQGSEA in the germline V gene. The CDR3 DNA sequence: TGCAGCGTTAAAGGGACAGGGAGTGGCTACACCTTC. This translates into CSVKGTGSGYTF.

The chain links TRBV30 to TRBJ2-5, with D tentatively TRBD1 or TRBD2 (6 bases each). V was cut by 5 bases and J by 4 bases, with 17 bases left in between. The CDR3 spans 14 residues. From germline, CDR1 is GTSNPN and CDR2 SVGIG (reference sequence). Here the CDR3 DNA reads TGTGCCTGGGGGAAGGCCGGGGGCGGAGAGACCCAGTACTTC. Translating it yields CAWGKAGGGETQYF.

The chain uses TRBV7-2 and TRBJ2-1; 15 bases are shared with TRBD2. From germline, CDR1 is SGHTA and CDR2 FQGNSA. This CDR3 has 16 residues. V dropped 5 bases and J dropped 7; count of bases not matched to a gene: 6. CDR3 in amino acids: CASSPAGTSGRNEQFF. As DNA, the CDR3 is TGTGCCAGCAGCCCGGCGGGGACTAGCGGGAGGAATGAGCAGTTCTTC.